Reported below is one T cell receptor (beta chain). RNA was isolated and reverse transcribed to cDNA, the sequencing template. The data were produced by immunoSEQ multiplex PCR, yet TCRdb's version contains in-frame clones alone and is incomplete. Of tens of thousands of clones in the sample, just over 50% were seen once. This sample is drawn from a study of CD8+ T cells in alopecia areata. The clonotype originates from a human donor with alopecia areata. The specimen sequenced was NKG2D-high CD8+ T cells sorted from blood.

The CDR3 DNA follows: TGCGCCAGCAGTCCGACAGGGAATGAGCAGTTCTTC. Translation: CASSPTGNEQFF. The rearrangement uses TRBV10-1 and TRBJ2-1, with 7 bases aligning to TRBD1. CDR3 size: 12 residues. V dropped 5 bases and J dropped 7; count of bases not matched to a gene: 2. The germline V gene has CDR1 WNHNN and CDR2 SYGVQD (reference sequence).